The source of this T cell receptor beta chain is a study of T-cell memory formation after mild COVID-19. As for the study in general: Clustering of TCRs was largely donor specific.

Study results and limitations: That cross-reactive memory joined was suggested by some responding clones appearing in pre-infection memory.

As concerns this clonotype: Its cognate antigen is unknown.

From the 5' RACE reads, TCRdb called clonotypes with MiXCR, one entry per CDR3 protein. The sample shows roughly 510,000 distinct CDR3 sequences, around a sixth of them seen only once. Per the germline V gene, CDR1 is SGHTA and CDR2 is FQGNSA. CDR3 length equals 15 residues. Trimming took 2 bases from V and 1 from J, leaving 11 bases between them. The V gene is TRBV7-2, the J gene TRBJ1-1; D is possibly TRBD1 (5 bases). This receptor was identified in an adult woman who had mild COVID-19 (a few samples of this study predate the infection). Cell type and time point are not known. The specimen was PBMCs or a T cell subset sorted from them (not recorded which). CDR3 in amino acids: CASSLWGGRNTEAFF. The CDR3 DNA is TGTGCCAGCAGCTTATGGGGGGGACGGAACACTGAAGCTTTCTTT.